Below are 7 T cell receptor beta chains sequenced from a single sample in a study of blood T cell repertoires in COVID-19. Profiling relied on immunoSEQ multiplex PCR, and the TCRdb table lists in-frame clones only, not all of them. The sample yields 55,000 to 80,000 clones, more than 65% seen once. Sample: peripheral blood. These receptor sequences come from a human donor in a cohort sampled during active COVID-19.

The chain uses TRBV10-3 and TRBJ2-3, with 7 bases fitting TRBD1. The junction had 8 bases not matched to a gene; V was cut back by 5 bases and J by 0 bases. The CDR3 is made up of 16 amino acids. Germline V gives CDR1 ENHRY, CDR2 SYGVKD. The CDR3 reads CAISRTGTASTDTQYF. The DNA of the CDR3 is TGTGCCATCAGTCGAACCGGGACAGCTAGCACAGATACGCAGTATTTT.

The chain combines TRBV7-8 with TRBJ2-7, with 7 bases that match TRBD1. Germline CDR1 reads SGHVS; CDR2 reads FQNEAQ. The CDR3 runs to 16 residues. The V and J ends lost 5 bases and 4 bases, in that order; junction bases with no gene match: 14. CDR3 residues: CASSRGARGLVYEQYF. The CDR3, as DNA: TGTGCCAGCAGCCGAGGGGCTAGGGGGCTAGTATACGAGCAGTACTTC.

This clone appeared a single time. The genes are TRBV9 and TRBJ2-6; tentative D call: TRBD1 (6 bases). The V end lost 0 bases, the J end lost 2 bases, and 12 bases lay between the germline ends. Germline CDR1 reads SGDLS; CDR2 reads YYNGEE. The CDR3 loop spans 17 amino acids. The CDR3 here is CASSVAGSGAGANVLTF. The CDR3 DNA sequence: TGTGCCAGCAGCGTAGCGGGGTCAGGGGCTGGGGCCAACGTCCTGACTTTC.

The genes are TRBV7-9 and TRBJ1-4; 8 nucleotides match TRBD1. The CDR3 is made up of 15 amino acids. CDR1 and CDR2 (germline): SEHNR, FQNEAQ (reference sequence). V lost 1 base and J lost 8; bases outside the gene matches: 6. CDR3 residues: CASSLEGTGGEKLFF. The CDR3 region has the DNA TGTGCCAGCAGCTTAGAGGGGACAGGTGGCGAAAAACTGTTTTTT.

This clone has a single count. The CDR3 loop is CASSRESTDTQYF. The DNA of the CDR3 is TGTGCCAGCAGTCGGGAGAGCACAGATACGCAGTATTTT. The chain carries TRBV6-4 and TRBJ2-3; perhaps TRBD2 as D (6 bases). Germline V gene data show CDR1 as MRHNA and CDR2 as SNTAGT. The CDR3 is 13 residues long. Trimming pared 5 bases from V and 0 bases from J, leaving 6 bases between.

The chain carries TRBV5-1 and TRBJ2-1; 11 bases fit TRBD2. V dropped 0 bases and J dropped 4; count of bases not matched to a gene: 3. Germline assignment: CDR1 SGHRS and CDR2 YFSETQ. This CDR3 has 16 residues. CDR3 region: CASSLGLAGPYNEQFF. Written as DNA, the CDR3 is TGCGCCAGCAGCTTGGGACTAGCGGGGCCTTACAATGAGCAGTTCTTC.

The rearrangement joins TRBV19 to TRBJ2-5, with a weak D call TRBD2 (7 bases). The CDR3 contains 16 residues. The germline gives CDR1 LNHDA, CDR2 SQIVND (reference sequence). Trimming removed 5 bases from V and 2 bases from J, with 18 bases in between. CDR3 amino acids: CASSPGAAGRQETQYF. CDR3 coding DNA: TGTGCCAGTAGTCCGGGGGCAGCGGGGAGACAAGAGACCCAGTACTTC. Together with reference TRBV19 and TRBJ2-5, the CDR3 gives the full variable domain: DGGITQSPKYLFRKEGQNVTLSCEQNLNHDAMYWYRQDPGQGLRLIYYSQIVNDFQKGDIAEGYSVSREKKESFPLTVTSAQKNPTAFYLCASSPGAAGRQETQYFGPGTRLLVL.